This T cell receptor (beta chain) was documented in a study of T cell responses to AZD1222 COVID-19 vaccine. Findings and limits, study-wide: Spike-specific TCR breadth and depth rose after two AZD1222 doses. The peak T cell response came first, and repertoires were sampled only after it. Nearly half of the spike-specific TCRs reportedly recognize variant regions that carry no mutations.

Notes on this clone: Its antigen is undetermined.

Some clones are missing from TCRdb's copy, which holds only in-frame ones; the method was immunoSEQ multiplex PCR. The sample carries roughly 120,000 clones, approximately 85% recorded once. V gave up 4 bases and J gave up 5 bases, with 12 bases separating them. The CDR3 spans 14 residues. CDR1 and CDR2 (germline): SGHVS, FQNEAQ. The sequencing used peripheral blood, collected on day 0 of MenACWY control vaccination. This TCR was sampled from an adult in good health. The gene calls are TRBV7-8 and TRBJ2-1; maybe TRBD1 (6 bases). CDR3 nucleotide sequence: TGTGCCAGCAGCTGGTTTGGGGGCCACAATGAGCAGTTCTTC. Protein: CASSWFGGHNEQFF.